Included here is one T cell receptor (beta chain) sequence, with context. The sample originates from a study of blood T cell repertoires in COVID-19. Background on the study: Whether acute or convalescent, the COVID-19 samples came from the United States, Italy and Spain.

Looked up from germline, CDR1 is MDHEN and CDR2 is SYDVKM. The CDR3 sequence is 14 residues long. With V trimmed by 5 bases and J by 2 bases, 3 bases remained unmatched. Here immunoSEQ multiplex PCR was the method, and the copy in TCRdb shows in-frame clones only, minus some. The data show 350,000 or so clones, about 90% seen once. Participants were aged roughly 18 to 90 years, lived in some 23 US areas, and enrolled virtually. Donors were grouped by their self-reported clinical history. Participants in the exposed group had met a COVID-19 case in the 2 weeks before joining the study. The receptor comes from a woman aged 25 to 39 who had been exposed to COVID-19. The sequencing sample was made of PBMCs or T cells enriched from blood (not recorded which). This chain joins TRBV28 and TRBJ1-1, with 9 positions matching TRBD1. CDR3 sequence: CASSRQGVNTEAFF. The CDR3 region has the DNA TGTGCCAGCAGTCGACAGGGGGTAAACACTGAAGCTTTCTTT.